This TCR beta chain was identified during a study of neoadjuvant nivolumab and ipilimumab in lung cancer. Study results and limitations: Only two of four nivolumab-treated tumors gained richness and clonality by surgery. Higher pretherapy blood TCR richness went with higher resected-tumor richness.

Using immunoSEQ multiplex PCR, the repertoire was profiled, and TCRdb retains in-frame clones only, with some absent. The sample consists of 45,000 to 55,000 clones, approximately 90% of them appearing once. The CDR3 spans 14 residues. Germline CDR1 is SGHAT and CDR2 is FQDESV (reference sequence). Between the trimmed V and J ends, which lost 1 base and 3 bases, there was a span of 7 bases. Details on this clone: What it binds is not known.

The TCR originated in an adult with non-small cell lung cancer. Some clones in this sample may be carry-over from other donors' samples. The genes are TRBV11-1 and TRBJ2-1, with D perhaps matching TRBD2 (5 bases). The specimen was blood, collected before neoadjuvant nivolumab, alone or with ipilimumab. CDR3 protein: CASSLVGNYNEQFF. The CDR3 DNA reads TGTGCCAGCAGCTTAGTCGGGAACTACAATGAGCAGTTCTTC.